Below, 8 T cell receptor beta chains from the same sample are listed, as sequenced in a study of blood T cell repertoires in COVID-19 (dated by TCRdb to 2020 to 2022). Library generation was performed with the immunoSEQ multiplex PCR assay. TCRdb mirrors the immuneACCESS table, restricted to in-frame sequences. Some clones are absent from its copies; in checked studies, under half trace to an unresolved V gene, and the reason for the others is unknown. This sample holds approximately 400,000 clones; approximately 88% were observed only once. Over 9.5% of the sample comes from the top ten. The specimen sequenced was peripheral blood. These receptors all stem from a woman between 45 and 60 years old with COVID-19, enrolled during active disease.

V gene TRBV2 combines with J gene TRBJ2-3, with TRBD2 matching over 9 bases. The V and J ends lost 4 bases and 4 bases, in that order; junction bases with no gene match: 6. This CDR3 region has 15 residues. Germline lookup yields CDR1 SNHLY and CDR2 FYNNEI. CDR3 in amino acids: CASSGKSGGPDTQYF. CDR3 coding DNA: TGTGCCAGCAGTGGTAAGAGCGGGGGGCCAGATACGCAGTATTTT.

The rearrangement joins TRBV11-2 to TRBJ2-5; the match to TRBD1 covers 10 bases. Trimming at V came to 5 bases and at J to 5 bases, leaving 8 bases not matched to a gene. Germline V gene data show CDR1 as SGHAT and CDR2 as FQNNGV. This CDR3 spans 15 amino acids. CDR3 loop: CASSQTTGGGETQYF. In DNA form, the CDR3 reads TGTGCCAGCAGCCAAACGACAGGGGGCGGGGAGACCCAGTACTTC.

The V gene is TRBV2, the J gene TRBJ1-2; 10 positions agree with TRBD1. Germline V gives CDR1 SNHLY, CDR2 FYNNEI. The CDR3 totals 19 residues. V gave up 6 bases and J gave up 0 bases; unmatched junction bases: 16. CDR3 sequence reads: CASSPFRGGQGRSNYGYTF. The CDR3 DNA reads TGTGCCAGCAGCCCTTTCAGGGGGGGACAGGGGCGTTCTAACTATGGCTACACCTTC. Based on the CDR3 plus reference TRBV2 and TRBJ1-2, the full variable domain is EPEVTQTPSHQVTQMGQEVILRCVPISNHLYFYWYRQILGQKVEFLVSFYNNEISEKSEIFDDQFSVERPDGSNFTLKIRSTKLEDSAMYFCASSPFRGGQGRSNYGYTFGSGTRLTVV.

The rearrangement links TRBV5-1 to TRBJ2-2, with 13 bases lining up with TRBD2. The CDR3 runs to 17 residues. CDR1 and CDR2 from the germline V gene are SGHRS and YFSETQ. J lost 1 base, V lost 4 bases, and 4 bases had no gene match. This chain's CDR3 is CASSARLAGGNTGELFF. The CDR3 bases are TGCGCCAGCAGCGCGAGACTAGCGGGGGGGAACACCGGGGAGCTGTTTTTT.

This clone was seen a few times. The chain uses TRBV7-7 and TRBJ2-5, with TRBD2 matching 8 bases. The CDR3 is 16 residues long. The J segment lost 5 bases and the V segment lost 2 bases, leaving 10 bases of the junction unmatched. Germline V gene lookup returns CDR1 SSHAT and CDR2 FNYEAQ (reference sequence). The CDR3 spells CASSLRGASSGETQYF. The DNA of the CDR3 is TGTGCCAGCAGCTTAAGGGGCGCGTCTAGCGGGGAGACCCAGTACTTC.

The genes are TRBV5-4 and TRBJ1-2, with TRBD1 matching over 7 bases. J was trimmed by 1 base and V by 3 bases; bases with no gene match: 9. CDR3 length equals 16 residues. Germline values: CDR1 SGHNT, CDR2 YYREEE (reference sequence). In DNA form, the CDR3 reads TGTGCCAGCAGCTCCGCCAAGACAGGGATTAACTATGGCTACACCTTC. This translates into CASSSAKTGINYGYTF.

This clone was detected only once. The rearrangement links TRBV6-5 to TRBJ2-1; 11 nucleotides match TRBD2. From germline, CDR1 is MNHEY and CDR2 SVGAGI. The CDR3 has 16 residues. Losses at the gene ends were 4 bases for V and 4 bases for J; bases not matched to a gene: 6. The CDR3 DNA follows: TGTGCCAGCAGTTCCACTAGCGGGGGCAGTTACAATGAGCAGTTCTTC. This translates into CASSSTSGGSYNEQFF.

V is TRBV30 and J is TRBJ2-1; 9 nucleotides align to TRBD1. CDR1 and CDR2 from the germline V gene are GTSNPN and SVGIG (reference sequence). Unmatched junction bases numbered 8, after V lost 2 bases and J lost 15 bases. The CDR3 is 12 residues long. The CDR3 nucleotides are TGTGCCTGGAGTAACCCGGGACAGGGAAGGTTCTTC. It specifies CAWSNPGQGRFF.